This TCR beta chain was recorded in a study of CD8+ T cells in alopecia areata. Stated treatment: oral pan-JAK inhibitor, 5-10 mg twice daily. Researchers took lesional scalp punch biopsies and peripheral blood from people who were alopecia areata patients. Extracted RNA was reverse transcribed into cDNA, the sequencing template. Clones were sequenced by immunoSEQ multiplex PCR, and TCRdb holds only the in-frame ones, with some missing. The data show under 110,000 clones, with roughly 56% seen just once and roughly 15% held by the top ten. The source was CD8+ T cells sorted from blood, collected at approximately week 55, from a patient treated with tofacitinib. The receptor was derived from a human donor with alopecia areata.

The CDR3 nucleotides read TGTGCCTGGAGTGTAAGATGGGACAGGGACAAGGACGAGCAGTACTTC. This translates into CAWSVRWDRDKDEQYF. The V call is TRBV30, the J call TRBJ2-7; 9 positions match TRBD1. J gave up 5 bases and V 0 bases, and 11 bases lay outside the gene matches. Looked up from germline, CDR1 is GTSNPN and CDR2 is SVGIG (reference sequence). This CDR3 is 16 amino acids long.